This T cell receptor (beta chain) was captured by sequencing in a study of T cell responses to AZD1222 COVID-19 vaccine. Study-wide background: Second-dose intervals near 4 or 12 weeks were combined. Study findings and constraints: An increase in Spike-specific TCR breadth and depth was observed after two AZD1222 doses. Clonal diversity was possibly underestimated, and the donors were mostly white British, with more females. Unmutated variant regions are reportedly the target of nearly half of TCRs that are spike-specific.

V was trimmed by 1 base and J by 5 bases, leaving 14 bases between them. This CDR3 contains 16 residues. Germline V gene lookup returns CDR1 LGHNA and CDR2 YSLEER. Libraries were prepared by immunoSEQ multiplex PCR; TCRdb keeps only in-frame clonotypes and omits some of them. Of 80,000 or so clones listed, around nine tenths were seen once; the top ten hold roughly 5%. Only one count was recorded for this clone. Its antigen is not identified. The chain recombines TRBV4-3 with TRBJ2-2; possibly TRBD1 or TRBD2 for D (5 bases each). The source of this sequence is an adult in good health. Material: peripheral blood, obtained on day 0 of AZD1222 vaccination. The CDR3 DNA reads TGCGCCAGCAGCCAAGGTGGGGGAAGGATTACCGGGGAGCTGTTTTTT. Its translation: CASSQGGGRITGELFF.